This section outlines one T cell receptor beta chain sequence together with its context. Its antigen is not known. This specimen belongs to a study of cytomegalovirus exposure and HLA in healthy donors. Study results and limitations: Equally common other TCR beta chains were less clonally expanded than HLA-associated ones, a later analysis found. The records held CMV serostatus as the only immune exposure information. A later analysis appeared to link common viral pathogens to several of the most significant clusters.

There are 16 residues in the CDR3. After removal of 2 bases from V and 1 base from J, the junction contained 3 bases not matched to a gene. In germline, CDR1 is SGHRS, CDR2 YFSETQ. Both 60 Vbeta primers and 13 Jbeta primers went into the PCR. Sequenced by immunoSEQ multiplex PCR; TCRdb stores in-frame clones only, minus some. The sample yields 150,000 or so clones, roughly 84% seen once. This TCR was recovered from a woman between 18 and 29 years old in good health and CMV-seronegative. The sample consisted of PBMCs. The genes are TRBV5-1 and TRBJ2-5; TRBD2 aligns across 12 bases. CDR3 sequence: CASSFGTSGLQETQYF. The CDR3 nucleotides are TGCGCCAGCAGCTTTGGGACTAGCGGGCTCCAAGAGACCCAGTACTTC.